This is a list of T cell receptor beta chains from one sample in a study of OX40 agonist ivuxolimab in advanced cancers. The data were produced by immunoSEQ multiplex PCR, yet TCRdb's version contains in-frame clones alone and is incomplete. The data show nearly 20,000 clones, around 82% seen once. The input for sequencing was CD4+ or CD8+ T cells sorted from blood, taken in a trial of the OX40 agonist ivuxolimab. These receptors all stem from an adult with an advanced solid tumor such as melanoma, head and neck, liver or kidney cancer. Each CDR3 is given with its conserved first and last residue. A D gene is named only where the DNA matches it firmly. A row's size may be missing; if present it is once, few, many or a size class.

clone_size d_call j_call v_call cdr3_nt cdr3_aa
many NA TRBJ1-2 TRBV15 TGTGCCACCAGCAGAGATAAGGCAAAATCTAACTATGGCTACACCTTC CATSRDKAKSNYGYTF
NA NA TRBJ2-3 TRBV11-3 TGTGCCAGCAGCTTGGGCGATAGGCAGTATTTT CASSLGDRQYF
NA TRBD1 TRBJ2-2 TRBV6-4 TGTGCCAGCAGTGACCGGAACAGGGGAAAACCCGGGGAGCTGTTTTTT CASSDRNRGKPGELFF
NA TRBD1 TRBJ2-7 TRBV27 TGTGCCAGCAGTTCCGGGACAGGGAGCTCCTACGAGCAGTACTTC CASSSGTGSSYEQYF
NA NA TRBJ2-3 TRBV19 TGTGCCAGTAGTAAAGGACCAGGAGATACGCAGTATTTT CASSKGPGDTQYF
NA NA TRBJ2-3 TRBV28 TGTGCCAGCAGTTCCTCTCGACAGGCTGCCCCCCTCACAGATACGCAGTATTTT CASSSSRQAAPLTDTQYF
NA NA TRBJ1-1 TRBV27 TGTGCCAGCAGTTTATCGTTACCTGGGGCCACTGAAGCTTTCTTT CASSLSLPGATEAFF
NA NA TRBJ2-7 TRBV29-1 TGCAGCGTTGAGACGTTATACTCCTACGAGCAGTACTTC CSVETLYSYEQYF
NA NA TRBJ2-2 TRBV7-3 TGTGCCAGCAGCTTTTTTCGAGCCGGGACGGAGAACACCGGGGAGCTGTTTTTT CASSFFRAGTENTGELFF
NA NA TRBJ1-1 TRBV7-3 TGTGCCAGCAGCCCGCGGGGCTCGAACACTGAAGCTTTCTTT CASSPRGSNTEAFF